This paragraph covers one T cell receptor beta chain sequence. Its matching antigen is unknown. Researchers ran the PCR with 60 Vbeta and 13 Jbeta primers. Some clones are missing from TCRdb's copy, which holds only in-frame ones; the method was immunoSEQ multiplex PCR. The sample lists some 200,000 clones, more than 75% occurring once. These data belong to a study of cytomegalovirus exposure and HLA in healthy donors. Study conclusions and caveats: CMV serostatus alone was available as immune exposure information.

Per the germline V gene, CDR1 is SNHLY and CDR2 is FYNNEI. Trimming cost V 5 bases and J 7 bases; bases outside gene matches: 4. This CDR3 contains 13 residues. The genes are TRBV2 and TRBJ2-1; TRBD2 matches at 8 bases. The sequence derives from a woman aged 50 to 60 in good health and CMV-seropositive. Sample: PBMCs. The CDR3 spells CASSRGLDNEQFF. The CDR3 DNA reads TGTGCCAGCAGTCGGGGACTAGATAATGAGCAGTTCTTC.